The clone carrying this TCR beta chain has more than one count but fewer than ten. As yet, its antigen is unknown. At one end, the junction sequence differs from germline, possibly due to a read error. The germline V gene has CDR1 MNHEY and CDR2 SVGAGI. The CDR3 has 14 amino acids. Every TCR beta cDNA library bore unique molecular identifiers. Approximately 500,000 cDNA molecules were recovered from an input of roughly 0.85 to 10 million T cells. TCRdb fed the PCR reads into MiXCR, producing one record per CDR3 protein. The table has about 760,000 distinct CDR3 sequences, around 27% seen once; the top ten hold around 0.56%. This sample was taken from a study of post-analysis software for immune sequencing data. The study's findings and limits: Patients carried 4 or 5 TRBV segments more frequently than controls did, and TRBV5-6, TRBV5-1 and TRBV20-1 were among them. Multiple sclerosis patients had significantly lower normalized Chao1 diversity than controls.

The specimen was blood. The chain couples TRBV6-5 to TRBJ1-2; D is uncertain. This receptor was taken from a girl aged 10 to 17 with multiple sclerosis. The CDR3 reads CASSYGQANYDYTF. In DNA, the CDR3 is TGTGCCAGCAGTTATGGGCAGGCTAACTATGACTACACCTTC.